This T cell receptor (beta chain) emerged from a study of cytomegalovirus exposure and HLA in healthy donors. Study-level results: It was taken for granted in presence/absence analyses that sequencing depth across donors was roughly uniform. A later analysis linked a missense DCLRE1C variant to TCR beta V- and J-gene trimming. Altogether, 160 or so TCR beta chains were recorded as cytomegalovirus-associated. Follow-up analysis found HLA locus-dependent TCR association rates, highest for DRB1 and lowest for HLA-C.

Trimming stripped 7 bases from V and 4 bases from J, with 19 bases between. There are 15 residues in the CDR3. Germline values: CDR1 SGHRS, CDR2 YFSETQ. The PCR employed 60 Vbeta primers together with 13 Jbeta primers. Using immunoSEQ multiplex PCR, the repertoire was profiled, and TCRdb retains in-frame clones only, with some absent. The top ten hold about 1.7% of the sample, which has roughly 230,000 clones, roughly 91% seen once. As concerns this clone: Its cognate antigen is unknown.

This chain uses TRBV5-1 with TRBJ2-3, with D perhaps TRBD2 (7 bases). The sequenced sample consisted of PBMCs. The TCR comes from a girl aged 2 to 9 in good health and CMV-seronegative. The CDR3, as DNA: TGCGCCAGCTGTCCCGTCGCGGGGGCTCCAGATACGCAGTATTTT. This sequence encodes CASCPVAGAPDTQYF.